This TCR beta chain was recovered during a study of cytomegalovirus exposure and HLA in healthy donors. Whole-study findings and limits: Later analysis demonstrated an association between a missense DCLRE1C variant and TCR beta V- and J-gene trimming.

This PCR relied on a set of 60 Vbeta primers and 13 Jbeta primers. The protocol was immunoSEQ multiplex PCR, while the TCRdb copy is restricted to in-frame clones and leaves out a portion. The sample has 25,000 to 30,000 clones, and its top ten clones hold less than 0.75%. CDR3 length equals 16 residues. Germline CDR1 MNHEY, CDR2 SMNVEV (reference sequence). With 5 bases removed from V and 6 bases from J, the gap between germline ends came to 19 bases. As concerns this clone: Its antigen is still unknown.

The specimen sequenced was PBMCs. This chain links TRBV27 with TRBJ1-4, with D tentatively TRBD1 (6 bases). The receptor's source is a man aged 30-40 years in good health and CMV-seronegative. CDR3 bases: TGTGCCAGCAGTGCCCACCAGGGGACGGCCGATGAAAAACTGTTTTTT. Amino acids: CASSAHQGTADEKLFF.